The 29 T cell receptor beta chains below all came from one sample that was sequenced in a study of blood T cell repertoires in COVID-19. Clones were sequenced by immunoSEQ multiplex PCR, and TCRdb holds only the in-frame ones, with some missing. This sample yields tens of thousands of clones, of which around 80% are seen a single time; roughly an eighth belongs to the top ten. The sample comprised peripheral blood. These receptors all stem from a human donor in a cohort sampled during active COVID-19.

The chain employs TRBV28 and TRBJ2-7, with TRBD2 identical over 9 bases. This CDR3 is built from 17 residues. Per germline, CDR1 MDHEN and CDR2 SYDVKM. After removal of 4 bases from V and 5 bases from J, the junction contained 15 bases not matched to a gene. The CDR3 region is CASSSVELAGVTHEQYF. The DNA of the CDR3 is TGTGCCAGCAGTTCGGTTGAACTAGCGGGTGTCACCCACGAGCAGTACTTC.

This clone has a handful of counts. The chain carries TRBV5-4 and TRBJ2-7; 9 bases align to TRBD1. The CDR3 sequence is 14 residues long. V gave up 5 bases and J gave up 5 bases; unmatched junction bases: 8. The germline gives CDR1 SGHNT, CDR2 YYREEE (reference sequence). The CDR3 reads CASRSGDRVHEQYF. In DNA, the CDR3 is TGTGCCAGCAGGTCCGGGGACAGGGTCCACGAGCAGTACTTC.

V and J are TRBV3-1 (or the pseudogene TRBV3-2) and TRBJ1-2; perhaps TRBD1 as D (5 bases). CDR3 length: 15 amino acids. V was clipped by 1 base and J by 4 bases, with 13 bases between them. The germline CDR1 and CDR2 sequences are LGHDT and YNNKEL (reference sequence). The CDR3 region has the DNA TGTGCCAGCAGCCAAGTCCGGGGGGTTGGCTATGGCTACACCTTC. Translation: CASSQVRGVGYGYTF.

V gene TRBV5-5 combines with J gene TRBJ2-7, with a tentative D call TRBD1 (5 bases). Germline CDR1 reads SGHKS; CDR2 reads YYEKEE (reference sequence). This CDR3 comprises 13 residues. The germline V and J ends were trimmed by 4 bases and 0 bases, with 8 bases remaining between them. This chain's CDR3 is CASSHGHSYEQYF. The CDR3 region has the DNA TGTGCCAGCAGCCACGGACACTCCTACGAGCAGTACTTC.

The rearrangement uses TRBV30 and TRBJ2-6, with D perhaps TRBD1 (5 bases). This CDR3 is 16 amino acids long. Trimming stripped 6 bases from V and 0 bases from J, with 15 bases between. Germline V gene sequence: CDR1 GTSNPN, CDR2 SVGIG (reference sequence). The CDR3 loop is CACRAGPSSGANVLTF. As DNA, the CDR3 is TGTGCCTGTCGGGCAGGGCCCAGCTCTGGGGCCAACGTCCTGACTTTC.

This chain uses TRBV9 with TRBJ2-7; TRBD2 agrees at 14 bases. Trimming took 3 bases from V and 7 from J; bases not matched to a gene: 9. Germline V gene lookup returns CDR1 SGDLS and CDR2 YYNGEE. The CDR3 is made up of 16 amino acids. The CDR3 DNA sequence: TGTGCCAGCAGCGCCATGGGACTAGCGGGAGTAAAGGAGCAGTACTTC. Protein sequence: CASSAMGLAGVKEQYF.

The chain uses TRBV7-3 and TRBJ1-1; TRBD1 matches at 11 bases. This CDR3 region has 15 residues. CDR1 and CDR2 from the germline V gene are SGHTA and FQGTGA. V shed 4 bases and J 1 base; nucleotides not matched to a gene: 2. As DNA, the CDR3 is TGTGCCAGCAGCTCGGGACAGGGGGAGAACACTGAAGCTTTCTTT. Translated: CASSSGQGENTEAFF.

The CDR3 region has the DNA TGTGCCTGGGACCCGGGGGACAGGGGTACTGAAGCTTTCTTT. As protein: CAWDPGDRGTEAFF. J is TRBJ1-1 and V is TRBV30, with 10 bases fitting TRBD1. Germline values: CDR1 GTSNPN, CDR2 SVGIG (reference sequence). Trimming at V came to 5 bases and at J to 5 bases, leaving 8 bases not matched to a gene. CDR3 size: 14 residues.

This chain connects TRBV19 to TRBJ2-5; 7 nucleotides agree with TRBD1. With V trimmed by 4 bases and J by 1 base, 9 bases remained unmatched. CDR1 is LNHDA, CDR2 SQIVND, per germline (reference sequence). This CDR3 spans 16 amino acids. As DNA, the CDR3 is TGTGCCAGTAGTACTAGGGGGCTAAGCGGCCAAGAGACCCAGTACTTC. Amino acid sequence: CASSTRGLSGQETQYF.

The V and J genes are TRBV9 and TRBJ2-7, with D possibly TRBD2 on 6 matching bases. This CDR3 is 15 amino acids long. Trimming stripped 0 bases from V and 2 bases from J, with 12 bases between. The germline V gene encodes CDR1 SGDLS and CDR2 YYNGEE. Written as DNA, the CDR3 is TGTGCCAGCAGCGTAGAGGGCGGGGAGACCTACGAGCAGTACTTC. Protein sequence: CASSVEGGETYEQYF.

The rearrangement links TRBV9 to TRBJ2-1, with 8 bases matching TRBD2. The V segment lost 1 base and the J segment 5 bases; nucleotides outside the gene matches: 8. The CDR3 runs to 16 residues. CDR1 is SGDLS and CDR2 is YYNGEE in the germline V gene. The CDR3 reads CASSVYAGGENNEQFF. The DNA for the CDR3 is TGTGCCAGCAGCGTATATGCGGGGGGCGAAAACAATGAGCAGTTCTTC.

This clone was picked up a small number of times. The chain joins TRBV6-2 or TRBV6-3 to TRBJ2-1; 8 positions match TRBD2. Germline V gene data show CDR1 as MNHEY and CDR2 as SVGEGT. V trimming: 4 bases; J trimming: 3 bases; junction bases outside the gene matches: 5. CDR3 length equals 15 residues. The CDR3 DNA is TGTGCCAGCAGTTCTGGTAGCGGGATCTACAATGAGCAGTTCTTC. Translated: CASSSGSGIYNEQFF.

CDR3 sequence: CASSETSGYEQYF. The CDR3 nucleotides are TGTGCCAGCAGCGAGACTAGTGGCTACGAGCAGTACTTC. This rearrangement joins TRBV3-1 (or the pseudogene TRBV3-2) to TRBJ2-7; a weak D match, TRBD2 (6 bases). The CDR3 length is 13 residues. Between the trimmed V and J ends, which lost 5 bases and 3 bases, there was a span of 11 bases. From germline, CDR1 is LGHDT and CDR2 YNNKEL (reference sequence).

In its sample, this clone was seen a few times. V and J are TRBV4-1 and TRBJ1-2, with 7 nucleotides matching TRBD1. Germline assignment: CDR1 MGHRA and CDR2 YSYEKL. V lost 4 bases, J lost 4 bases, and 15 bases stayed unmatched. The CDR3 runs 17 residues. The CDR3 here is CASSLGTDLIYLYGYTF. CDR3 bases: TGCGCCAGCAGCCTAGGGACAGACCTCATCTACCTCTATGGCTACACCTTC.

The chain recombines TRBV4-3 with TRBJ2-1; 10 bases line up with TRBD2. Germline loops: CDR1 LGHNA, CDR2 YSLEER. There are 15 residues in the CDR3. The V and J ends lost 3 bases and 2 bases, in that order; junction bases with no gene match: 1. CDR3 loop: CASSQLAGAYNEQFF. In nucleotides, the CDR3 is TGCGCCAGCAGCCAGCTAGCGGGGGCCTACAATGAGCAGTTCTTC.

The chain combines TRBV4-1 with TRBJ2-2; 13 nucleotides match TRBD2. Germline V lookup: CDR1 MGHRA, CDR2 YSYEKL. The CDR3 is made up of 17 amino acids. Trimming took 4 bases from V and 5 from J; bases not matched to a gene: 7. CDR3 amino acids: CASSPGLAGVLTGELFF. The DNA for the CDR3 is TGCGCCAGCAGCCCAGGACTAGCGGGAGTTCTGACCGGGGAGCTGTTTTTT.

This sequence joins TRBV27 and TRBJ2-5, with 8 bases fitting TRBD2. Germline CDR1 and CDR2: MNHEY and SMNVEV (reference sequence). The CDR3 totals 16 residues. With V trimmed by 6 bases and J by 7 bases, 16 bases remained unmatched. The CDR3 protein is CASSPVKGVAGMTQYF. The CDR3 bases are TGTGCCAGCAGCCCCGTGAAGGGGGTAGCGGGAATGACCCAGTACTTC.

J is TRBJ1-5 and V is TRBV12-3 or TRBV12-4; no reliable D call. The CDR3 length is 12 residues. Trimming took 6 bases from V and 6 from J, leaving 9 bases between them. The CDR3 nucleotides read TGTGCCAGCAGCCCGTCCCCTCAGCCCCAGCATTTT. It is translated as CASSPSPQPQHF.

The chain couples TRBV9 to TRBJ2-3; 10 nucleotides line up with TRBD2. The germline V gene has CDR1 SGDLS and CDR2 YYNGEE. The CDR3 has 16 residues. Unmatched junction bases numbered 6, after V lost 3 bases and J lost 2 bases. Here the CDR3 reads CASSALTSGLTDTQYF. Here the CDR3 DNA reads TGTGCCAGCAGCGCACTGACTAGCGGGCTCACAGATACGCAGTATTTT.

The chain links TRBV6-2 or TRBV6-3 to TRBJ2-7; TRBD2 matches 11 bases. This CDR3 comprises 15 residues. From germline, CDR1 is MNHEY and CDR2 SVGEGT. V trimming: 2 bases; J trimming: 5 bases; junction bases outside the gene matches: 5. This CDR3 is CASSYPTSGTNEQYF. CDR3 nucleotide sequence: TGTGCCAGCAGTTACCCGACTAGCGGGACCAACGAGCAGTACTTC.

This clone was counted only a few times. V and J are TRBV30 and TRBJ2-1; D not resolved. Trimming removed 3 bases at V and 4 bases at J, with 7 bases between. The CDR3 has 12 residues. Germline CDR1 GTSNPN, CDR2 SVGIG (reference sequence). The CDR3 spells CAWSPNYNEQFF. DNA of the CDR3: TGTGCCTGGAGCCCAAATTACAATGAGCAGTTCTTC. The variable domain in full, with the rest retrieved from reference TRBV30 and TRBJ2-1, is SQTIHQWPATLVQPVGSPLSLECTVEGTSNPNLYWYRQAAGRGLQLLFYSVGIGQISSEVPQNLSASRPQDRQFILSSKKLLLSDSGFYLCAWSPNYNEQFFGPGTRLTVL.

This rearrangement joins TRBV5-1 to TRBJ2-7; 7 nucleotides align to TRBD1. Germline V lookup: CDR1 SGHRS, CDR2 YFSETQ. V gave up 0 bases and J gave up 3 bases; unmatched junction bases: 6. The CDR3 spans 15 residues. CDR3 in amino acids: CASSLAAGGYYEQYF. DNA of the CDR3: TGCGCCAGCAGCTTGGCCGCAGGGGGATACTACGAGCAGTACTTC.

This clone was seen many times. Other DNA sequences within the sample encode an identical CDR3. The chain is built from TRBV12-3 or TRBV12-4 and TRBJ1-1; D gene unclear. Trimming pared 1 base from V and 3 bases from J, leaving 6 bases between. This CDR3 has 13 amino acids. The CDR3 DNA sequence: TGTGCCAGCAGTTTAGTTCGTCACACTGAAGCTTTCTTT. This gives the protein CASSLVRHTEAFF.

This chain connects TRBV4-3 to TRBJ2-7, with TRBD2 matching over 12 bases. Germline V CDR1 and CDR2: LGHNA, YSLEER. J was trimmed by 4 bases and V by 2 bases; bases with no gene match: 3. This CDR3 comprises 15 residues. The CDR3 region has the DNA TGCGCCAGCAGCCAACTAGCGGGAGGGGCGTACGAGCAGTACTTC. Its translation: CASSQLAGGAYEQYF.

The rearrangement links TRBV6-6 to TRBJ2-7, with 7 bases aligning to TRBD2. Germline V gene sequence: CDR1 MNHNY, CDR2 SVGAGI (reference sequence). The CDR3 consists of 15 residues. J gave up 4 bases and V 6 bases, and 12 bases lay outside the gene matches. The CDR3 is CASSPARGYLYEQYF. CDR3 coding DNA: TGTGCCAGCAGCCCTGCGCGGGGGTACTTGTACGAGCAGTACTTC.

This sequence joins TRBV5-4 and TRBJ2-5, with D perhaps TRBD2 (5 bases). The CDR3 has 16 residues. Germline V gene lookup returns CDR1 SGHNT and CDR2 YYREEE (reference sequence). Trimming took off 0 bases at V and 6 bases at J, with 18 bases between the two ends. The CDR3, as DNA: TGTGCCAGCAGCTTGGGGTTGGACGGGGTCGAAAAGACCCAGTACTTC. Amino acids: CASSLGLDGVEKTQYF.

This clone occurred once. V and J are TRBV7-2 and TRBJ1-2; the D is unclear. V was cut by 1 base and J by 2 bases, with 8 bases left in between. Per germline, CDR1 SGHTA and CDR2 FQGNSA. The CDR3 consists of 14 residues. CDR3 nucleotides: TGTGCCAGCAGCTTAGAACCAGGAAACTATGGCTACACCTTC. Residues: CASSLEPGNYGYTF.

This clone was counted a single time. J is TRBJ2-7 and V is TRBV5-1; 7 nucleotides align to TRBD1. Germline trimming cut 0 bases from V and 2 bases from J; bases unmatched to any gene: 2. Germline loops: CDR1 SGHRS, CDR2 YFSETQ. The CDR3 runs 14 residues. This CDR3 reads CASSLAGQPYEQYF. The CDR3 nucleotides are TGCGCCAGCAGCTTGGCGGGACAGCCCTACGAGCAGTACTTC.

The chain uses TRBV7-2 and TRBJ1-2; D remains ambiguous. Germline loops: CDR1 SGHTA, CDR2 FQGNSA. The CDR3 loop spans 14 amino acids. V lost 3 bases and J 3 bases, leaving 11 bases between the germline ends. CDR3 sequence (DNA): TGTGCCAGCAGCTTTGGTAGCGCCTACTATGGCTACACCTTC. The encoded protein is CASSFGSAYYGYTF.